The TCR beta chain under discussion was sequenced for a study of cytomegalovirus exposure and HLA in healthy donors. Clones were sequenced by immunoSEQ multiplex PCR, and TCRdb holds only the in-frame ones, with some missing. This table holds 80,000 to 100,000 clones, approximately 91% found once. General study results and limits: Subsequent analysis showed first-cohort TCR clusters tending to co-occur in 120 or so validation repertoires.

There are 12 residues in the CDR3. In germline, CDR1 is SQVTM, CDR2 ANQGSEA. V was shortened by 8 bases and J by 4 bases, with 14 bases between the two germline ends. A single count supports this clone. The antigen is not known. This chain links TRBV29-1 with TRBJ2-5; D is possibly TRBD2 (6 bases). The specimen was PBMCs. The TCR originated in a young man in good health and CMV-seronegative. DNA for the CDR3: TGCAGCCTGGATTTGGGAGGAGAGACCCAGTACTTC. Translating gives CSLDLGGETQYF.